This T cell receptor beta chain was documented in a study of blood T cell repertoires in COVID-19. Study context: There were acute and convalescent COVID-19 samples, and they came from the United States, Italy and Spain. From T cells, B-cell-depleted T cells, or PBMCs came the material, which was cDNA or gDNA.

V was pared by 5 bases and J by 6 bases, with 10 bases of the junction left unmatched. Germline V gives CDR1 LNHNV, CDR2 YYDKDF (reference sequence). The CDR3 loop spans 15 amino acids. As handled by the study authors: Amplification of reference gene primers was used by the study to estimate nucleated cell counts. Generated by immunoSEQ multiplex PCR, the TCRdb table keeps only in-frame clones and is missing some. V, J and clone size are taken as reported in that table, and D and trimming were inferred from the DNA itself. The data contain approximately 70,000 clones, over 70% of them seen just once; the ten biggest clones take up approximately 2.4%.

The chain combines TRBV15 with TRBJ2-4, with TRBD1 matching over 7 bases. Sample: peripheral blood. This TCR derives from a man older than 75 with active or convalescent COVID-19. CDR3: CATSPEGQIGNIQYF. In DNA, the CDR3 is TGTGCCACCAGCCCTGAGGGACAGATCGGAAACATTCAGTACTTC.